The clone carrying this T cell receptor beta chain has only a few counts. Its antigen is currently unknown. The sample belongs to a study of PD-1 blockade in classical Hodgkin lymphoma. Study-wide background: Patients were given intravenous nivolumab, 3 mg/kg, every 2 weeks. Study conclusions and caveats: Complete responders entered with baseline diversity on par with newly diagnosed patients, the results showed. CD4+ TCR diversity, unlike CD8+, rose significantly by C4D1. It was reported that newly diagnosed patients had less baseline TCR diversity than healthy donors.

Data came from immunoSEQ multiplex PCR; TCRdb stores just in-frame clones and leaves some out. The sample lists more than 13,000 clones, roughly 78% occurring once. Each patient experienced a relapse that followed autologous stem cell transplantation, and brentuximab vedotin exposure varied. V lost 1 base to trimming and J lost 0 bases, with 9 bases between them. CDR3 length: 15 residues. Germline assignment: CDR1 SNHLY and CDR2 FYNNEI. V gene TRBV2 combines with J gene TRBJ1-1, with D perhaps TRBD1 (6 bases). This clonotype was sampled from a human donor with classical Hodgkin lymphoma. Source: peripheral blood mononuclear cells (PBMCs), taken before the second cycle of nivolumab. The CDR3 nucleotides read TGTGCCAGCAGTGAAGGGAGGACAGTGAACACTGAAGCTTTCTTT. It specifies CASSEGRTVNTEAFF.